This TCR beta chain was documented in a study of T-cell memory formation after mild COVID-19. One entry per CDR3 protein, called by TCRdb with MiXCR from the 5' RACE reads. Of about 240,000 distinct CDR3 sequences detected, roughly a tenth appear once; the ten largest clones hold roughly a fifth. The CDR3 covers 17 residues. Trimming cost V 7 bases and J 4 bases, with 23 bases left between them. Germline CDR1 and CDR2: LNHDA and SQIVND (reference sequence). This clonotype originated in a man between 18 and 29 years old who had mild COVID-19 (a few samples of this study predate the infection). Cell type and time point are not known. This chain connects TRBV19 to TRBJ2-1; maybe TRBD1 (6 bases). The sequencing input was PBMCs or a T cell subset sorted from them (not recorded which). CDR3 nucleotide sequence: TGTGCCAGTACCTCAAAAGGGGCAGGGGCGACATACAATGAGCAGTTCTTC. This codes for CASTSKGAGATYNEQFF.